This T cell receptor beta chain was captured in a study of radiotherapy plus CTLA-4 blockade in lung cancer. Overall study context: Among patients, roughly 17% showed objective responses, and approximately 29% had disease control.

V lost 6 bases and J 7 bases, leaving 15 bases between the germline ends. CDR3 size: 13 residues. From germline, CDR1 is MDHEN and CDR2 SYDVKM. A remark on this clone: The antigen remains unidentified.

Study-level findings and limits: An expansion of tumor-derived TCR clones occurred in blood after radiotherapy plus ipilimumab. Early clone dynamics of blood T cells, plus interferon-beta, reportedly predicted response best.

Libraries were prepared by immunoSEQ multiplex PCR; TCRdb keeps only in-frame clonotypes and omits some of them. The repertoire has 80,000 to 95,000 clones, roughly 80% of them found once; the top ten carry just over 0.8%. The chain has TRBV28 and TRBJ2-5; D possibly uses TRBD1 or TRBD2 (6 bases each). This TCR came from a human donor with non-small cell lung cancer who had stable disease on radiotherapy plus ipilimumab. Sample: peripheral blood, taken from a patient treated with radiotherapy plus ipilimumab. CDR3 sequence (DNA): TGTGCCAGCAGGAGGACAGTGGGGGGGACCCAGTACTTC. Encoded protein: CASRRTVGGTQYF.